The 9 T cell receptor beta chains in this list originate from one sample, sequenced in a study of cytomegalovirus exposure and HLA in healthy donors. The protocol was immunoSEQ multiplex PCR, while the TCRdb copy is restricted to in-frame clones and leaves out a portion. Of 150,000 to 200,000 clones listed, more than 75% are singletons. The sequencing sample was made of PBMCs. The receptors stem from a young man in good health and CMV-seropositive.

The chain couples TRBV2 to TRBJ2-1; 9 bases map to TRBD2. Trimming took 1 base from V and 10 from J; bases not matched to a gene: 2. Germline CDR1 and CDR2: SNHLY and FYNNEI. This CDR3 region has 13 residues. CDR3 nucleotide sequence: TGTGCCAGCAGTGAAGGTCTAGCGGGGGAGCAGTTCTTC. Amino acid sequence: CASSEGLAGEQFF.

The rearrangement uses TRBV27 and TRBJ2-5, with D perhaps matching TRBD2 (6 bases). With 3 bases removed from V and 10 bases from J, the gap between germline ends came to 18 bases. Germline V gene data show CDR1 as MNHEY and CDR2 as SMNVEV (reference sequence). The CDR3 extends over 14 amino acids. The chain's CDR3 is CASSLGSLGGGQYF. The CDR3 DNA follows: TGTGCCAGCAGTTTGGGTTCCCTCGGGGGAGGCCAGTACTTC.

The chain is built from TRBV4-1 and TRBJ2-7; possible D gene TRBD2, 5 bases. CDR1 is MGHRA and CDR2 is YSYEKL in the germline V gene. Trimming shortened V by 3 bases and J by 6 bases, and 15 bases separated the two germline ends. The CDR3 consists of 14 residues. The CDR3 region is CASSQGEHGFEQYF. Written as DNA, the CDR3 is TGCGCCAGCAGCCAGGGAGAACACGGTTTCGAGCAGTACTTC.

This clone came up many times. The V gene is TRBV7-8, the J gene TRBJ2-7; TRBD2 is a possible D gene (5 bases). Trimming shortened V by 5 bases and J by 5 bases, and 13 bases separated the two germline ends. The CDR3 covers 13 residues. The germline gives CDR1 SGHVS, CDR2 FQNEAQ. The CDR3 DNA reads TGTGCCAGCAGCCGCCCGGCGAGGGACGAGCAGTACTTC. Encoded protein: CASSRPARDEQYF.

This clone was found a few times. The rearrangement uses TRBV9 and TRBJ2-3; TRBD2 matches 12 bases. V was clipped by 3 bases and J by 2 bases; unmatched bases: 4. The CDR3 covers 16 residues. Germline V lookup: CDR1 SGDLS, CDR2 YYNGEE. The CDR3 region has the DNA TGTGCCAGCAGCGCCAGGACTAGCGGGATCACAGATACGCAGTATTTT. This gives the protein CASSARTSGITDTQYF.

The chain recombines TRBV4-2 with TRBJ2-7; 10 nucleotides match TRBD2. The CDR3 sequence is 14 residues long. The V segment lost 4 bases and the J segment 6 bases; nucleotides outside the gene matches: 6. The germline CDR1 and CDR2 sequences are LGHNA and YNFKEQ. The CDR3, as DNA: TGTGCCAGCAGCCCCGGGACTAGCGAGTTCGAGCAGTACTTC. Residues: CASSPGTSEFEQYF.

The chain recombines TRBV7-2 with TRBJ2-7; D unresolved. This CDR3 has 11 residues. The germline CDR1 and CDR2 sequences are SGHTA and FQGNSA. The germline V and J ends were trimmed by 6 bases and 3 bases, with 6 bases remaining between them. CDR3 protein: CASRTYYEQYF. The CDR3, as DNA: TGTGCCAGCAGAACCTACTACGAGCAGTACTTC.

The chain employs TRBV19 and TRBJ1-3, with TRBD1 matching 7 bases. Looked up from germline, CDR1 is LNHDA and CDR2 is SQIVND (reference sequence). The V and J ends lost 7 bases and 2 bases, in that order; junction bases with no gene match: 5. This CDR3 spans 14 amino acids. The CDR3 bases are TGTGCCAGTAACACAGGGGCTGCTGGAAACACCATATATTTT. This gives the protein CASNTGAAGNTIYF.

The chain joins TRBV27 to TRBJ1-5; 10 positions match TRBD1. The CDR3 totals 16 residues. Looked up from germline, CDR1 is MNHEY and CDR2 is SMNVEV (reference sequence). V shed 6 bases and J 1 base; nucleotides not matched to a gene: 6. The CDR3 reads CASRPDRGQSNQPQHF. CDR3 in DNA: TGTGCCAGCAGGCCAGACAGGGGGCAAAGCAATCAGCCCCAGCATTTT.